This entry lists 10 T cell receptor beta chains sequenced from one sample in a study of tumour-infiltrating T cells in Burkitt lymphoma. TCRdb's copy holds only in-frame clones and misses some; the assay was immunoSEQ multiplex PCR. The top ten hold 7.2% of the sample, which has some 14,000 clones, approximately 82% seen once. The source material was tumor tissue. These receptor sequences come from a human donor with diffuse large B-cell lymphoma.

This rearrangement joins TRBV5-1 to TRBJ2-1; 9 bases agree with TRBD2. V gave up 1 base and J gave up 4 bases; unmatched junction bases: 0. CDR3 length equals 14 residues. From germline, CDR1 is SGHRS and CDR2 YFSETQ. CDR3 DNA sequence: TGCGCCAGCAGCTTGCTAGCGGGGTACAATGAGCAGTTCTTC. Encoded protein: CASSLLAGYNEQFF.

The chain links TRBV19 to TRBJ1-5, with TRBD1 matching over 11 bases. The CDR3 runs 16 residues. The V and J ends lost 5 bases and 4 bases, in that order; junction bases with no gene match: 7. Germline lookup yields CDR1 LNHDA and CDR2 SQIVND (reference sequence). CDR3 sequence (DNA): TGTGCCAGTAGTTTAGGACAGGGGGCTTCTAATCAGCCCCAGCATTTT. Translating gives CASSLGQGASNQPQHF.

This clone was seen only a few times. CDR3 sequence reads: CASILRSEQFF. In DNA, the CDR3 is TGTGCCAGCATCCTTCGTAGTGAGCAGTTCTTC. V and J are TRBV2 and TRBJ2-1; D ambiguous. The V gene's germline CDR1 is SNHLY and CDR2 FYNNEI. V lost 7 bases, J lost 9 bases, and 10 bases lay in between. This CDR3 region has 11 residues.

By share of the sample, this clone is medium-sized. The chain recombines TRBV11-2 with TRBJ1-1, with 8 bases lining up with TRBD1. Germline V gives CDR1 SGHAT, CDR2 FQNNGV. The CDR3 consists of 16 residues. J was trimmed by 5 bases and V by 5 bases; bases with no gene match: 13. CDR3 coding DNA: TGTGCCAGCAGCACTTGGACAGGGCCCGAAGGGACTGAAGCTTTCTTT. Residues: CASSTWTGPEGTEAFF.

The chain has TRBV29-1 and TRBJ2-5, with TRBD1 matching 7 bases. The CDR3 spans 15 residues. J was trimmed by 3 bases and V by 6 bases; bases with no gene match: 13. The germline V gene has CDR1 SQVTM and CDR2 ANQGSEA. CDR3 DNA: TGCAGCGTGCTTTTGCCGGGACAGATTAAAGAGACCCAGTACTTC. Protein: CSVLLPGQIKETQYF.

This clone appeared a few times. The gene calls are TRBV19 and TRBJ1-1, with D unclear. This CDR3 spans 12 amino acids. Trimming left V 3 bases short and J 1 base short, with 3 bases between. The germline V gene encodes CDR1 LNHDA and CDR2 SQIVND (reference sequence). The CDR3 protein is CASSIGNTEAFF. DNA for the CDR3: TGTGCCAGTAGTATTGGGAACACTGAAGCTTTCTTT.

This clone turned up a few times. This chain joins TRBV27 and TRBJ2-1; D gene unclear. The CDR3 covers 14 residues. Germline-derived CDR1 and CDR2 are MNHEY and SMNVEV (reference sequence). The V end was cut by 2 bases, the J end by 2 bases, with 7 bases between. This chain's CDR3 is CASSLSVPYNEQFF. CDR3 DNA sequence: TGTGCCAGCAGTTTAAGTGTGCCCTACAATGAGCAGTTCTTC.

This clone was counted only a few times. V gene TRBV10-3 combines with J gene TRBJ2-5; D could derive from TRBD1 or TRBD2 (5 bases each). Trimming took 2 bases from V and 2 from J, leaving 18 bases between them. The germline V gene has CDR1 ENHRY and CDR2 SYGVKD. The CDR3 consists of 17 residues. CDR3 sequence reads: CAISEGVDTRTQETQYF. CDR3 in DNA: TGTGCCATCAGTGAGGGGGTGGATACTAGGACACAAGAGACCCAGTACTTC.

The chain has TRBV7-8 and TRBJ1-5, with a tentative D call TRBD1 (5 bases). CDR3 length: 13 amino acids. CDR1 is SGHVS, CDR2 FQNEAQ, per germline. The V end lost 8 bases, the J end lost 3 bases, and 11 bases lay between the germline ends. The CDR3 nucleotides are TGTGCCAGCTCCTTGGGGCCCAATCAGCCCCAGCATTTT. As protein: CASSLGPNQPQHF.

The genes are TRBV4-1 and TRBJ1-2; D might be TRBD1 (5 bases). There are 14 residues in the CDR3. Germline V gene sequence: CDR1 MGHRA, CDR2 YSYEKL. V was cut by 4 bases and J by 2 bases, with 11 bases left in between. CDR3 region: CASSPLGGNYGYTF. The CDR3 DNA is TGCGCCAGCAGCCCCCTGGGGGGGAACTATGGCTACACCTTC.